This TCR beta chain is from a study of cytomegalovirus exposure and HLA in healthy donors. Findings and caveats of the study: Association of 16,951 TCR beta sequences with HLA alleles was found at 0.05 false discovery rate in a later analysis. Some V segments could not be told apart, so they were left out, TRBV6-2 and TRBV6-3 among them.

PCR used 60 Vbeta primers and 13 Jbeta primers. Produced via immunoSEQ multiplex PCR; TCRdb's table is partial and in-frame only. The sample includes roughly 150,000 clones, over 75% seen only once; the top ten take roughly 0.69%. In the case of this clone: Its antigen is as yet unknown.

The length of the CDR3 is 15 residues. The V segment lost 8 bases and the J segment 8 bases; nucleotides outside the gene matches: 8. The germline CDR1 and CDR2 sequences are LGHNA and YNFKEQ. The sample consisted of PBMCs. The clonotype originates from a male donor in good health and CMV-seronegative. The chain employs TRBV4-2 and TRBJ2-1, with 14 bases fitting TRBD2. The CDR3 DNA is TGTGCCAGCCCCAACGGGACTAGCGGGAGTCATGAGCAGTTCTTC. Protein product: CASPNGTSGSHEQFF.